The sequence of this T cell receptor (beta chain) was determined in a study of OX40 agonist ivuxolimab in advanced cancers. Study at large: All patients had ivuxolimab intravenously every 2 weeks at 0.01 to 10 mg/kg. Patients with hepatocellular carcinoma, melanoma, renal cell or head and neck cancer made up the dose-escalation patients. Cohort: around 79% men, mean age about 62, aged roughly 20 to 79.

This clone was observed a few times. Its antigen is undetermined. The CDR3 is 13 amino acids. V dropped 2 bases and J dropped 4 bases, with 8 bases sitting between them. The germline CDR1 and CDR2 sequences are MNHNY and SVGAGI (reference sequence). Using immunoSEQ multiplex PCR, the repertoire was profiled, and TCRdb retains in-frame clones only, with some absent. The table has about 19,000 clones, approximately 78% seen once; the top ten hold less than 30%. Study-level findings and limits: Among the least clonally expanded were partial responders at 0.1-3.0 mg/kg.

This TCR derives from an adult with an advanced solid tumor such as melanoma, head and neck, liver or kidney cancer. Source: CD4+ or CD8+ T cells sorted from blood, taken in a trial of the OX40 agonist ivuxolimab. The V call is TRBV6-6, the J call TRBJ1-2; TRBD1 is a possible D gene (5 bases). CDR3 bases: TGTGCCAGCAGTTACCTCGGGGGCTATGGCTACACCTTC. Translated: CASSYLGGYGYTF.